This T cell receptor (beta chain) stems from a study of identical twins. Whole-study findings and limits: Abundant beta clonotypes from cord blood had fewer insertions, unlike memory repertoires, which showed none. Its conclusions, products of cross-sectional statistical analysis, did not come from following the same donors.

Trimming left V 6 bases short and J 2 bases short, with 11 bases between. CDR3 length: 14 residues. Germline V lookup: CDR1 SEHNR, CDR2 FQNEAQ (reference sequence). As to this clonotype: Its antigen is not known.

Unique molecular identifiers were present on the cDNA, and a universal primer site came from template switching. Using its own MiXCR run on the 5' RACE reads, TCRdb lists one record per CDR3 protein. The data hold approximately 600,000 distinct CDR3 sequences, with approximately 10% observed a single time. These data also featured in a second study, about yellow fever vaccine responses in identical twins.

The sequenced sample was PBMCs. The chain employs TRBV7-9 and TRBJ2-4; possibly TRBD1 for D (6 bases). This receptor was taken from a woman aged 18-29 years in good health. For the CDR3, the DNA is TGTGCCAGCAGGGAACAGGGAACCAAAAACATTCAGTACTTC. Its protein product is CASREQGTKNIQYF.